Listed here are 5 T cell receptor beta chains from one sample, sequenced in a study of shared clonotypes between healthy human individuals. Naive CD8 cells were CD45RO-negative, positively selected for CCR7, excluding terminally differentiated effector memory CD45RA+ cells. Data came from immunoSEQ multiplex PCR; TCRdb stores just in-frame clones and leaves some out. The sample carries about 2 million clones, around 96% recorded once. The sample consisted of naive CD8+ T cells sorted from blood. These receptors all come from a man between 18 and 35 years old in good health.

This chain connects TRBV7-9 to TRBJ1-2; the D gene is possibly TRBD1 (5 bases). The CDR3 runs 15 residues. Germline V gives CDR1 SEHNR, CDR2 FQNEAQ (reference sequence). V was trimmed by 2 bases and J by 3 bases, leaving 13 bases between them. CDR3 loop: CASSLSIGDYYGYTF. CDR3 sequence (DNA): TGTGCCAGCAGCTTATCAATCGGGGACTACTATGGCTACACCTTC. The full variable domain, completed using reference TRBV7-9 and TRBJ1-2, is DTGVSQNPRHKITKRGQNVTFRCDPISEHNRLYWYRQTLGQGPEFLTYFQNEAQLEKSRLLSDRFSAERPKGSFSTLEIQRTEQGDSAMYLCASSLSIGDYYGYTFGSGTRLTVV.

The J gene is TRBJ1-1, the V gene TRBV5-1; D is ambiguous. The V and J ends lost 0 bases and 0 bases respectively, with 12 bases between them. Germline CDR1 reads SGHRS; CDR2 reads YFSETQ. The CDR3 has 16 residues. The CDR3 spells CASSLDISTMNTEAFF. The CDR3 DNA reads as TGCGCCAGCAGCTTGGACATATCGACTATGAACACTGAAGCTTTCTTT.

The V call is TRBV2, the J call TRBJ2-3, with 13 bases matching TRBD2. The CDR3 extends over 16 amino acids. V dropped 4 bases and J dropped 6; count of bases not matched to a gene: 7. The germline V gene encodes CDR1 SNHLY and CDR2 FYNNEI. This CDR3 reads CASSVGGTSGIDTQYF. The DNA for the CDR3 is TGTGCCAGCAGTGTGGGAGGGACTAGCGGGATTGATACGCAGTATTTT.

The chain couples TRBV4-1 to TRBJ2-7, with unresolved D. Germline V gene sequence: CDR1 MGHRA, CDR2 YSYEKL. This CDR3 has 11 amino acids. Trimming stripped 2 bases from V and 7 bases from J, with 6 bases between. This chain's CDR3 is CASSQNAEQYF. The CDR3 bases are TGCGCCAGCAGCCAAAACGCGGAGCAGTACTTC.

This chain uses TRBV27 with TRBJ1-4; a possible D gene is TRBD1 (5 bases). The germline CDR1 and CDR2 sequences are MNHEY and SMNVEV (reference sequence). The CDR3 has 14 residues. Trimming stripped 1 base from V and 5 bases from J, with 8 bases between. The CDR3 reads CASSLLGENEKLFF. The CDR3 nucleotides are TGTGCCAGCAGTTTATTAGGGGAGAATGAAAAACTGTTTTTT. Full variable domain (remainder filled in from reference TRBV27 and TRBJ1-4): EAQVTQNPRYLITVTGKKLTVTCSQNMNHEYMSWYRQDPGLGLRQIYYSMNVEVTDKGDVPEGYKVSRKEKRNFPLILESPSPNQTSLYFCASSLLGENEKLFFGSGTQLSVL.